This T cell receptor (beta chain) appears in the sequencing data of a study of OX40 agonist ivuxolimab in advanced cancers. Study summary: Among those enrolled, mean age was about 60 years (range roughly 23 to 85) and 70% to 85% were male.

Findings and limits, study-wide: Clonal expansion was seen in CD4+ and CD8+ blood T cells by week 6 at 0.1 to 3.0 mg/kg.

CDR3 length equals 14 residues. V trimming: 1 base; J trimming: 7 bases; junction bases outside the gene matches: 4. Germline V CDR1 and CDR2: SGHRS, YFSETQ. Sequencing was performed with immunoSEQ multiplex PCR; in TCRdb, only in-frame clones are kept and a portion is missing. The sample has 65,000 to 70,000 clones, around 80% seen once; the top ten hold approximately 2.1%. On this clone itself: Its antigen is not known.

Source: CD4+ or CD8+ T cells sorted from blood, taken in a trial of the OX40 agonist ivuxolimab. J is TRBJ2-2 and V is TRBV5-1, with 7 bases identical to TRBD1. This receptor was identified in an adult with an advanced solid tumor such as melanoma, head and neck, liver or kidney cancer. The chain's CDR3 is CASSLTPGGGELFF. The CDR3 DNA is TGCGCCAGCAGCTTGACACCAGGGGGCGGGGAGCTGTTTTTT.